This T cell receptor beta chain was recovered during a study of shared clonotypes between healthy human individuals. Findings of the study overall: A generally larger estimated richness was seen in naive subsets than in memory subsets.

The study separated CD4+ cells into CD45RA+ naive and CD45RA-negative memory subsets. Turning to this clone: The antigen is unknown.

In the authors' workflow: Filtering of immunoSEQ junctional sequences could not match full-length read filtering. The protocol was immunoSEQ multiplex PCR, while the TCRdb copy is restricted to in-frame clones and leaves out a portion. V and J calls and clone size follow that table, whereas D and trimming were derived from the DNA. The sample has approximately 2.5 million clones, 93% seen once; the top ten hold 0.36%. The specimen was naive CD4+ T cells from PBMCs. Subset in this sample: CD45RA+ positively selected. The source is a man younger than 35 in good health. Some clones in this sample may be carry-over from other donors' samples.

The CDR3, as DNA: TGTGCCAGCAGTTACGGGCCTTTGAGGGATGAGCAGTTCTTC. This sequence encodes CASSYGPLRDEQFF. The chain has TRBV6-5 and TRBJ2-1; a possible D gene is TRBD2 (5 bases). The length of the CDR3 is 14 residues. Germline values: CDR1 MNHEY, CDR2 SVGAGI. Between the trimmed V and J ends, which lost 2 bases and 8 bases, there was a span of 13 bases.